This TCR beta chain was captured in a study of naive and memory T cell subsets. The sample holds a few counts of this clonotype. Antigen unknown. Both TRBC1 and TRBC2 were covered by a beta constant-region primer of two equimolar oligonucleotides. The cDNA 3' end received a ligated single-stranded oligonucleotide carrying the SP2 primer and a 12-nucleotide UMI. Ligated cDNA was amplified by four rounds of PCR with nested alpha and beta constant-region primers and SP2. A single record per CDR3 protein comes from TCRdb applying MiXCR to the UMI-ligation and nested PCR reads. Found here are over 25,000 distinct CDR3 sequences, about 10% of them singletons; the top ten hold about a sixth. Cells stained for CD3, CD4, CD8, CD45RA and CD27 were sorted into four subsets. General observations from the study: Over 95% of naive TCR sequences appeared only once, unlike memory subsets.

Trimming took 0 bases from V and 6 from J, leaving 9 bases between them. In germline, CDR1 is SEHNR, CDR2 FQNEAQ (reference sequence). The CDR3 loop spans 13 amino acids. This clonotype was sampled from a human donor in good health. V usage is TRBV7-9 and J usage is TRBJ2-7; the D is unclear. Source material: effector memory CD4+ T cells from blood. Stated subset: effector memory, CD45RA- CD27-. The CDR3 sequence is CASSLAPSSEQYF. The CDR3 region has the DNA TGTGCCAGCAGCTTAGCCCCGAGTTCCGAGCAGTACTTC.